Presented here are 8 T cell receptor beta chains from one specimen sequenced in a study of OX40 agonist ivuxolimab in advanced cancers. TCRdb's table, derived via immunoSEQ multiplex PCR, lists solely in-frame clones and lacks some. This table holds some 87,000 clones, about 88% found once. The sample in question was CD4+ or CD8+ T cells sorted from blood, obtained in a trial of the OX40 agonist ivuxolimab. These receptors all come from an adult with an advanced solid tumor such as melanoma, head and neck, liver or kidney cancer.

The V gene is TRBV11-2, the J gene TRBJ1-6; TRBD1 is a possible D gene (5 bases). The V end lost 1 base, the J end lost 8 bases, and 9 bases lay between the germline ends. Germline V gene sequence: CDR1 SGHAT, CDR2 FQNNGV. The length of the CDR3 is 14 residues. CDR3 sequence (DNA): TGTGCCAGCAGCTTAGGTTCAGGGCATTCACCCCTCCACTTT. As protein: CASSLGSGHSPLHF.

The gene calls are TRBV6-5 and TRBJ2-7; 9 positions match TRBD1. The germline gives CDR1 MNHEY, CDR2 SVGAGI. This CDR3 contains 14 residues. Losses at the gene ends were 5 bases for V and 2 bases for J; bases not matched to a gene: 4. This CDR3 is CASSRDRGAYEQYF. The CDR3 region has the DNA TGTGCCAGCAGTCGCGACAGGGGGGCCTACGAGCAGTACTTC.

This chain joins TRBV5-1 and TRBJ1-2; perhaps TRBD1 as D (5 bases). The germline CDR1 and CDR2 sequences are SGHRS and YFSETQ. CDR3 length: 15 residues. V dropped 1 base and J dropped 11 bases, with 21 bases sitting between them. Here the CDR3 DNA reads TGCGCCAGCAGCTTGACAAGTCCGGGGAGGGACGATTACACCTTC. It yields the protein CASSLTSPGRDDYTF.

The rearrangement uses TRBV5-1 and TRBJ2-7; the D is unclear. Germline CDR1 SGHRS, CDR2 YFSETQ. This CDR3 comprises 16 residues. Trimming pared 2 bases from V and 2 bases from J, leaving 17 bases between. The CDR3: CASSFSIFPNTYEQYF. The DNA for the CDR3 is TGCGCCAGCAGCTTTTCCATATTTCCGAATACCTACGAGCAGTACTTC.

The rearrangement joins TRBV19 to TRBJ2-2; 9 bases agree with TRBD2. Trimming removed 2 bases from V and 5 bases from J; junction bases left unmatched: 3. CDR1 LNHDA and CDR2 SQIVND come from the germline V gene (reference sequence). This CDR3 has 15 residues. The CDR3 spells CASSIRTSETGELFF. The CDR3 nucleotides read TGTGCCAGTAGTATAAGGACTAGCGAAACCGGGGAGCTGTTTTTT.

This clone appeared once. As DNA, the CDR3 is TGTGCCAGTAGGGATGGGGGAACCAATCAGCCCCAGCATTTT. This translates into CASRDGGTNQPQHF. This chain joins TRBV19 and TRBJ1-5; maybe TRBD1 (5 bases). The CDR3 totals 14 residues. CDR1 is LNHDA, CDR2 SQIVND, per germline (reference sequence). V was trimmed by 6 bases and J by 3 bases, leaving 12 bases between them.

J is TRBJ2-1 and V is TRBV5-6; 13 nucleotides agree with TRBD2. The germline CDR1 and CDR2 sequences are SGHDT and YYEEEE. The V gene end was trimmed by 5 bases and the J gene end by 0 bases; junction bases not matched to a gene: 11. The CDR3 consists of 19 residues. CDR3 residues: CASRPRTSGGFPSYNEQFF. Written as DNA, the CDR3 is TGTGCCAGCAGACCCCGGACTAGCGGGGGTTTTCCCTCCTACAATGAGCAGTTCTTC.

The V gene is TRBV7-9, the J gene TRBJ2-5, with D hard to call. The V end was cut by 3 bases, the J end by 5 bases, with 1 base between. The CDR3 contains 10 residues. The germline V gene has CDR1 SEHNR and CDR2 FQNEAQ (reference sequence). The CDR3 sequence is CASSFETQYF. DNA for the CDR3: TGTGCCAGCAGCTTTGAGACCCAGTACTTC.